The sequence of this TCR beta chain was determined in a study of monozygotic twins with inflammatory bowel disease. TCRdb re-called the 5' RACE reads; one entry per CDR3 protein, DNA not given. The specimen's table records approximately 140,000 distinct CDR3 sequences. The CDR3 is 18 amino acids. Germline CDR1 and CDR2: MNHEY and SMNVEV (reference sequence). V is TRBV27 and J is TRBJ2-3; TCRdb's D call, TRBD2, is unchecked because there is no DNA. The specimen was blood. The receptor's source is a human donor with ulcerative colitis or Crohn's disease, or a healthy co-twin of an affected twin (not recorded which). This CDR3 is CASSLLTSGNPSTDTQYF.